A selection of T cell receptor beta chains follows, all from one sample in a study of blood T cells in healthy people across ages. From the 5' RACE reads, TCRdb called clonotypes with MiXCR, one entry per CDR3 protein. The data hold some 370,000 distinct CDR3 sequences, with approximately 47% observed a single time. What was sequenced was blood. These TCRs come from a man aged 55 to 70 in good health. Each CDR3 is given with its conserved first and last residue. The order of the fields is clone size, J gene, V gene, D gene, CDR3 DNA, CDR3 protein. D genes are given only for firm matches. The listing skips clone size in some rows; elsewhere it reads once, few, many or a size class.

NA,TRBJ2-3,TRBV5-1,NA,TGCGCCAGCACCCGGGCAGATACGCAGTATTTT,CASTRADTQYF
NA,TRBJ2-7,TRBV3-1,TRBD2,TGTGCCAGCAGCCACGGACTAGCGGGAGATTTCAGTCTCGAGCAGTACTTC,CASSHGLAGDFSLEQYF
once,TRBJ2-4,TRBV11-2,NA,TGTGCCAGCAGCCCAGGGACCCGGGGGACACACGCCAAAAACATTCAGTACTTC,CASSPGTRGTHAKNIQYF
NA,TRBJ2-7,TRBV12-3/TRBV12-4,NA,TGTGCCAGCAGTCCCCGTTGGGGCGAGCAGTACTTC,CASSPRWGEQYF
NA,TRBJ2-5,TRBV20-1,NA,TGCAGTGCTAGAACATCACAGGGACCCCAAGAGACCCAGTACTTC,CSARTSQGPQETQYF
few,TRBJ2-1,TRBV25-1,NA,TGTGCCAGCAGTAGGGTCTACAATGAGCAGTTCTTC,CASSRVYNEQFF
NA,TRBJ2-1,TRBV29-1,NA,TGCAGCGTTGATTGGGGCCCCTTGGATGAGCAGTTCTTC,CSVDWGPLDEQFF
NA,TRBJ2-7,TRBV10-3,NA,TGTGCCATCAGTGATGGGCAGGGAACCTACAATGAGCAGTACTTC,CAISDGQGTYNEQYF
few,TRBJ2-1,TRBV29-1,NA,TGCAGCGTGACGGGCGGATACAATGAGCAGTTCTTC,CSVTGGYNEQFF
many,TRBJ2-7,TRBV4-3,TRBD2,TGCGCCAGCAGCCAAGAACCGGGGGGCTACGAGCAGTACTTC,CASSQEPGGYEQYF
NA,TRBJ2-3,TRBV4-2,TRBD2,TGTGCCAGCAGCACCCGACTAGCGGCAGATACGCAGTATTTT,CASSTRLAADTQYF
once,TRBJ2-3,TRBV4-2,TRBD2,TGTGCCAGCAGCCCATCCGGGACTAGCGGCATTGGGGATACGCAGTATTTT,CASSPSGTSGIGDTQYF
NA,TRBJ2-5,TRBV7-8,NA,TGTGCCAGCAGCCCCCCTCCTTGGGGGCTAGCGAGGGGGAAGGGAGAGACCCAGTACTTC,CASSPPPWGLARGKGETQYF
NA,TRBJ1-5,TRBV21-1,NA,TGTGCCACCTTCGAGACGGTTAAAAGGGGTCAGCCCCAGCATTTT,CATFETVKRGQPQHF
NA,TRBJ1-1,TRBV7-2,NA,TGTGCCAGCAGCTCTACGGGGGGGGGCCATAACACTGAAGCTTTCTTT,CASSSTGGGHNTEAFF
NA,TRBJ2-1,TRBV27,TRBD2,TGTGCCAGCAAACGCACTAGCGGGAGCGGGGATGAGCAGTTCTTC,CASKRTSGSGDEQFF
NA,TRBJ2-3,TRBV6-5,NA,TGTGCCACCTCTCCGGGACTTGCCACAGATACGCAGTATTTT,CATSPGLATDTQYF
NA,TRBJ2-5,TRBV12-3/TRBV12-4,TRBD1,TGTGCCAGCAGTCCGACAGGGAAAGGGGAGACCCAGTACTTC,CASSPTGKGETQYF
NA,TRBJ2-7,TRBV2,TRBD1,TGTGCCAGCAGCGACAGGGGTGGAGGCGAGCAGTACTTC,CASSDRGGGEQYF
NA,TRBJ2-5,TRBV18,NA,TGTGCCAGCTCACCGAGGGAAGGAAGTTTTGGGACCCAGTACTTC,CASSPREGSFGTQYF
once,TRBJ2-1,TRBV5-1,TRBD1,TGCGCCAGCGGGACAGGGGGGTACAATGAGCAGTTCTTC,CASGTGGYNEQFF
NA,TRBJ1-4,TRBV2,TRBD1,TGTGCCAGCAGTCACGACAGGGTCGGGGAAAAACTGTTTTTT,CASSHDRVGEKLFF
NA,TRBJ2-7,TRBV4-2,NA,TGTGCCAGCAGCCAGGGGGAGGCGGGCGGCGAGCAGTACTTC,CASSQGEAGGEQYF
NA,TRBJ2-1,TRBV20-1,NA,TGCAGTGCTAGAGATCGGGCATCCCGCTACAATGAGCAGTTCTTC,CSARDRASRYNEQFF
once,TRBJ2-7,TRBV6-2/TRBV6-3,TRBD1,TGTGCCAGCAGTCCACGATGGGGGGACAGGGAGAACTCCTACGAGCAGTACTTC,CASSPRWGDRENSYEQYF
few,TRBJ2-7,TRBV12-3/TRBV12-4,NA,TGTGCCAGCAGTGTAACGTCCGGGGCAGAGCAGTACTTC,CASSVTSGAEQYF
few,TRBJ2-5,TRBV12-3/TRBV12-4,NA,TGTGCCAGCAGTCCTAAGGGAGAGACCCAGTACTTC,CASSPKGETQYF
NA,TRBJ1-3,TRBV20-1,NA,TGCAGTGCTAGAAATCGACCCTCCTCGGGGCGCACCTCTGGAAACACCATATATTTT,CSARNRPSSGRTSGNTIYF
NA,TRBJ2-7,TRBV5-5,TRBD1,TGTGCCAGCAGCTTCGGACAGGGGTTGACCTACGAGCAGTACTTC,CASSFGQGLTYEQYF
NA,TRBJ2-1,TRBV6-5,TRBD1,TGTGCCAGCAGACGGGACAGGGGTGGGAATGAGCAGTTCTTC,CASRRDRGGNEQFF
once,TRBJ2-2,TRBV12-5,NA,TGTGCTGGTGGTTTGGGGGGATTCGGACAGCCCGTCGGGGAGCTGTTTTTT,CAGGLGGFGQPVGELFF
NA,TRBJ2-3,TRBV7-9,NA,TGTGCCAGCAGCTTTAAGATGTCAGGAGCGACAGATACGCAGTATTTT,CASSFKMSGATDTQYF
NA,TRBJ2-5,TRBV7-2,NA,TGTGCCAGCAGCGATCCGGGCCGAGAAGAGACCCAGTACTTC,CASSDPGREETQYF
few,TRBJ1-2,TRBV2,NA,TGTGCCAGCAGTGGAAGGGACACCTTCTATGGCTACACCTTC,CASSGRDTFYGYTF
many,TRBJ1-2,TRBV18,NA,TGTGCCAGCTCACCGGACAACTTCGGCTACACCTTC,CASSPDNFGYTF
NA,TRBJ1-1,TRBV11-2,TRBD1,TGTGCCAGCAGCCCGCAACAGGGGTACACTGAAGCTTTCTTT,CASSPQQGYTEAFF
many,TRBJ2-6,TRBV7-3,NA,TGTGCCAGCAGCTTAAGAGGATCCAACGTCCTGACTTTC,CASSLRGSNVLTF
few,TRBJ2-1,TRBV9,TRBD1,TGTGCCAGCAGCGGGACAGGGGCATCCTACAATGAGCAGTTCTTC,CASSGTGASYNEQFF
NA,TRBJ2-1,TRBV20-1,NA,TGCAGTGCTAGTCACTTCGCGTTCAATGAGCAGTTCTTC,CSASHFAFNEQFF
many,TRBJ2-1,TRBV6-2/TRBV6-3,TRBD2,TGTGCCAGCAGTCCCTCCGGGGGGGCCAATGAGCAGTTCTTC,CASSPSGGANEQFF
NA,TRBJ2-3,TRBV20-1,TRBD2,TGCAGTGCTAGGGGGACTACAATACTCACAGATACGCAGTATTTT,CSARGTTILTDTQYF
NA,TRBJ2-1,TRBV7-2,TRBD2,TGTGCCAGCAGCTGGAGACTAGCGCGGGAGAACAATGAGCAGTTCTTC,CASSWRLARENNEQFF
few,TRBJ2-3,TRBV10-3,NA,TGTGCCATCACCGGGACTTCCACAGATACGCAGTATTTT,CAITGTSTDTQYF
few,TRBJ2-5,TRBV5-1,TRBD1,TGCGCCAGCAGCAGGACAGGCCGCCAAGAGACCCAGTACTTC,CASSRTGRQETQYF
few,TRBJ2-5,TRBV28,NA,TGTGCCAGCACCCCTCTAGGGGACGAAGAGACCCAGTACTTC,CASTPLGDEETQYF
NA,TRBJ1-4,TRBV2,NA,TGTGCCAGCAGCGAAACGGGGGGAACTAATGAAAAACTGTTTTTT,CASSETGGTNEKLFF
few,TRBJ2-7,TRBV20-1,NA,TGCAGTGCCGAACCCGGGGGGCGCAACGGCTACGAGCAGTACTTC,CSAEPGGRNGYEQYF
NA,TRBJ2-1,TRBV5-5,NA,TGTGCCAGCAGCTTCAGGCTAGCGTGGGATGAGCAGTTCTTC,CASSFRLAWDEQFF